One and the same sample provided the 11 T cell receptor beta chains below, sequenced in a study of CD8 T cells in Susac syndrome. Reverse transcription used roughly 0.45 to 1 ug RNA and random hexamers. In TCRdb, the immunoSEQ multiplex PCR reads were re-called with MiXCR into one record per CDR3 protein. Of some 300,000 distinct CDR3 sequences in the sample, 75% to 85% were seen once. Sequenced material: CD8+ T cells from PBMCs. These receptors originate from a human donor with multiple sclerosis.

The chain links TRBV7-9 to TRBJ2-4; D remains unclear. The V gene lost 2 bases and the J gene lost 0 bases, with 8 bases spanning the gap. This CDR3 comprises 15 residues. Germline CDR1 is SEHNR and CDR2 is FQNEAQ (reference sequence). The CDR3 here is CASSLTKGAKNIQYF. CDR3 nucleotide sequence: TGTGCCAGCAGCTTAACCAAGGGAGCCAAAAACATTCAGTACTTC.

This sequence joins TRBV5-1 and TRBJ2-1; a weak D match, TRBD2 (5 bases). V lost 0 bases, J lost 8 bases, and 6 bases lay in between. This CDR3 has 12 amino acids. Germline lookup yields CDR1 SGHRS and CDR2 YFSETQ. The DNA of the CDR3 is TGCGCCAGCAGCTTGGAGGGAGATGAGCAGTTCTTC. This sequence encodes CASSLEGDEQFF.

This chain uses TRBV6-1 with TRBJ2-7, with D possibly TRBD1 on 6 matching bases. Trimming cost V 3 bases and J 5 bases, with 17 bases left between them. This CDR3 is built from 15 residues. Germline V gene sequence: CDR1 MNHNS, CDR2 SASEGT. CDR3 sequence (DNA): TGTGCCAGCAGTGACGGACAGTTGATAAAGGACGAGCAGTACTTC. This codes for CASSDGQLIKDEQYF.

This clonotype showed up just a few times. This chain connects TRBV7-9 to TRBJ2-2; maybe TRBD2 (6 bases). Germline-derived CDR1 and CDR2 are SEHNR and FQNEAQ (reference sequence). The CDR3 is 15 amino acids. V was trimmed by 2 bases and J by 1 base, leaving 8 bases between them. CDR3 sequence reads: CASSLSGRNTGELFF. In DNA form, the CDR3 reads TGTGCCAGCAGCTTATCCGGGAGGAACACCGGGGAGCTGTTTTTT. Supplemented by reference TRBV7-9 and TRBJ2-2, the full variable domain reads DTGVSQNPRHKITKRGQNVTFRCDPISEHNRLYWYRQTLGQGPEFLTYFQNEAQLEKSRLLSDRFSAERPKGSFSTLEIQRTEQGDSAMYLCASSLSGRNTGELFFGEGSRLTVL.

This chain joins TRBV18 and TRBJ1-4; D remains ambiguous. The CDR3 is made up of 17 amino acids. Per the germline V gene, CDR1 is KGHSH and CDR2 is LQKENI. V lost 6 bases, J lost 8 bases, and 25 bases lay in between. CDR3 in amino acids: CASSPDPPAIDGEKLFF. As DNA, the CDR3 is TGTGCCAGCTCCCCAGATCCACCAGCCATTGACGGGGAAAAACTGTTTTTT.

The chain carries TRBV2 and TRBJ1-1; the D is unclear. Germline CDR1 SNHLY, CDR2 FYNNEI. CDR3 length equals 14 residues. Between the trimmed V and J ends, which lost 6 bases and 3 bases, there was a span of 14 bases. This CDR3 reads CASSTGEGYTEAFF. In DNA form, the CDR3 reads TGTGCCAGCAGCACGGGCGAGGGATACACTGAAGCTTTCTTT.

This rearrangement joins TRBV27 to TRBJ1-1, with D perhaps matching TRBD1 (5 bases). The CDR3 has 12 residues. CDR1 MNHEY and CDR2 SMNVEV come from the germline V gene (reference sequence). The ends were cut back, 5 bases at V and 8 bases at J, with 12 bases in the middle. The CDR3 loop is CASSPNRLEAFF. The CDR3 DNA follows: TGTGCCAGCAGTCCCAACAGGCTCGAAGCTTTCTTT.

V is TRBV15 and J is TRBJ2-7, with 9 bases lining up with TRBD1. The length of the CDR3 is 16 residues. V shed 0 bases and J 3 bases; nucleotides not matched to a gene: 6. CDR1 and CDR2 from the germline V gene are LNHNV and YYDKDF (reference sequence). CDR3 amino acids: CATSRDRDRVFYEQYF. The CDR3 region has the DNA TGTGCCACCAGCAGAGACCGGGACAGGGTTTTCTACGAGCAGTACTTC.

The chain employs TRBV24-1 and TRBJ2-2; D is tentatively TRBD1 or TRBD2 (5 bases each). The CDR3 totals 16 residues. V lost 4 bases to trimming and J lost 3 bases, with 14 bases between them. From germline, CDR1 is KGHDR and CDR2 SFDVKD. The CDR3 region is CATSDPGRIYTGELFF. CDR3 DNA: TGTGCCACCAGTGACCCGGGACGGATATACACCGGGGAGCTGTTTTTT.

CDR3 nucleotide sequence: TGTGCCACCAGCCAGACAGCAAGTCAAGAGACCCAGTACTTC. It encodes CATSQTASQETQYF. The chain joins TRBV15 to TRBJ2-5, with D perhaps TRBD1 (5 bases). The CDR3 length is 14 residues. Trimming took 5 bases from V and 2 from J, leaving 12 bases between them. CDR1 and CDR2 (germline): LNHNV, YYDKDF (reference sequence). The full variable domain, rest sourced from reference TRBV15 and TRBJ2-5, is DAMVIQNPRYQVTQFGKPVTLSCSQTLNHNVMYWYQQKSSQAPKLLFHYYDKDFNNEADTPDNFQSRRPNTSFCFLDIRSPGLGDTAMYLCATSQTASQETQYFGPGTRLLVL.

This chain links TRBV5-4 with TRBJ2-1, with D perhaps matching TRBD2 (6 bases). From germline, CDR1 is SGHNT and CDR2 YYREEE (reference sequence). V shed 2 bases and J shed 3 bases, with 15 bases lying between them. The CDR3 is 16 amino acids. This chain's CDR3 is CASSLSAGGDYNEQFF. The CDR3 coding sequence is TGTGCCAGCAGCTTATCCGCCGGGGGAGACTACAATGAGCAGTTCTTC.